These T cell receptor beta chains were read from a single sample in a study of blood T cells in healthy people across ages. Each CDR3 protein is one row after TCRdb ran MiXCR on the 5' RACE reads. This sample has some 1,800,000 distinct CDR3 sequences; about two fifths occur once, and the top ten carry 23%. Sequenced sample: blood. These receptors were obtained from a human donor in good health. CDR3s include the opening cysteine and the closing phenylalanine or tryptophan. A D gene is named only where the DNA matches it firmly. Size tells how often a clone was seen (once, few, many) or the class of an expanded clone, and some rows leave it out.

V gene	clone size	J gene	D gene	CDR3 DNA	CDR3 protein
TRBV28	.	TRBJ2-1	.	TGTGCCAGCAGCCTCGACAGACAACGCTACAATGAGCAGTTCTTC	CASSLDRQRYNEQFF
TRBV5-5	.	TRBJ1-1	.	TGTGCCAGCAGCTTTCGGTGGGGGATGAACACTGAAGCTTTCTTT	CASSFRWGMNTEAFF
TRBV20-1	.	TRBJ1-1	TRBD1	TGCAGTGCCAAAAAACAGGGGTATAGGGCTGAAGCTTTCTTT	CSAKKQGYRAEAFF
TRBV9	.	TRBJ1-1	.	TGTGCCAGCAGCCCCCATGGGGCTGCTAGCACTGAAGCTTTCTTT	CASSPHGAASTEAFF
TRBV10-3	once	TRBJ1-6	.	TGTGCCATCACGTCAGGCCGAACTTCAAATTCACCCCTCCACTTT	CAITSGRTSNSPLHF
TRBV4-1	few	TRBJ2-2	.	TGCGCCAGCAGCCAATATCAAACCGGGGAGCTGTTTTTT	CASSQYQTGELFF
TRBV5-1	.	TRBJ1-2	TRBD1	TGCGCCAGCAGAATTTGGACAGGTCCCAAAACGGGCTACACCTTC	CASRIWTGPKTGYTF
TRBV20-1	.	TRBJ1-5	TRBD1	TGCAGTGCTAGAGATCCCAAGGACAGGGAGGCTGATCAGCCCCAGCATTTT	CSARDPKDREADQPQHF
TRBV5-6	.	TRBJ2-1	.	TGTGCCAGCAGCTTGTCTCTAGTGGGGGGCCTTGAGCAGTTCTTC	CASSLSLVGGLEQFF
TRBV5-1	many	TRBJ2-5	.	TGCGCCAGCAGCTTGGAGGGGAACCAAGAGACCCAGTACTTC	CASSLEGNQETQYF
TRBV7-8	.	TRBJ2-3	TRBD2	TGTGCCAGCAGCTTACAGACTAGCGCCTACACAGATACGCAGTATTTT	CASSLQTSAYTDTQYF
TRBV2	.	TRBJ2-5	.	TGTGCCAGCAGTGATTCTACAGATTCGCTTTCGGGGTACTTC	CASSDSTDSLSGYF
TRBV29-1	.	TRBJ2-5	TRBD1	TGCAGCGTCGCCTTTACCGGGACAGAGTACCTCCAAGAGACCCAGTACTTC	CSVAFTGTEYLQETQYF
TRBV24-1	.	TRBJ1-2	.	TGTGCCACCAGTGATGAGGGCAGGGACAATGGCTACACCTTC	CATSDEGRDNGYTF
TRBV2	.	TRBJ2-7	.	TGTGCCAGCAGTGAAGACAGAGAGTACGAGCAGTACTTC	CASSEDREYEQYF
TRBV7-2	.	TRBJ2-3	TRBD1	TGTGCCAGCAGCCGGGGGACAGGGAGTAGGACAGATACGCAGTATTTT	CASSRGTGSRTDTQYF
TRBV4-3	.	TRBJ1-1	.	TGCGCCAGCAGCCACGACCTTCTGAACACTGAAGCTTTCTTT	CASSHDLLNTEAFF
TRBV12-3/TRBV12-4	few	TRBJ2-1	.	TGTGCCAGCAGCCCCTCTCGACCCGGCAATGAGCAGTTCTTC	CASSPSRPGNEQFF
TRBV7-2	.	TRBJ2-3	.	TGTGCCAGCAGCTTAGTAACTTTCAGGACAGATACGCAGTATTTT	CASSLVTFRTDTQYF
TRBV7-2	few	TRBJ2-7	TRBD2	TGTGCCAGCGGCCCCCATAGGACTAGCGGGACCTACGAGCAGTACTTC	CASGPHRTSGTYEQYF
TRBV10-3	few	TRBJ2-5	TRBD2	TGTGCCACCTCACCTAGCGGACTACAAGAGACCCAGTACTTC	CATSPSGLQETQYF
TRBV3-1	once	TRBJ2-4	.	TGTGCCAGCAGCCAAGATTCGCGGCCGCCGGAGGAGCAGTACTTC	CASSQDSRPPEEQYF
TRBV12-3/TRBV12-4	few	TRBJ2-5	.	TGTGCCAGCAGTTTAGGCGGGGCGCCCGGGGAGACCCAGTACTTC	CASSLGGAPGETQYF
TRBV7-2	many	TRBJ2-5	TRBD1	TGTGCCAGCAGCTGGGGGACAGGGCAGGAGACCCAGTACTTC	CASSWGTGQETQYF